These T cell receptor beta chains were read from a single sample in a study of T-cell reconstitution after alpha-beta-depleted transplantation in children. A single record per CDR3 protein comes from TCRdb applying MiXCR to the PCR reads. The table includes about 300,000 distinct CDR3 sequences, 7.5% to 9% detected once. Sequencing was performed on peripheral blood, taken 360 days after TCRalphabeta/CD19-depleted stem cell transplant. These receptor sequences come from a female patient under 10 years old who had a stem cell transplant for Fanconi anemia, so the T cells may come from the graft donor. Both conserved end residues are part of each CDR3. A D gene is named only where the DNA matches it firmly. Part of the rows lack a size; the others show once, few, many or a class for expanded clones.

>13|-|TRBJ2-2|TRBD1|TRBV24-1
CATTRGPGGELFF
TGTGCCACCACCAGGGGGCCTGGCGGGGAGCTGTTTTTT
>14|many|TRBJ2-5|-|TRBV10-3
CAISAGAGRETQYF
TGTGCCATCAGTGCAGGGGCTGGGCGAGAGACCCAGTACTTC
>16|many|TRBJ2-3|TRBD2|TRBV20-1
CSARDRRLAGTDTQYF
TGCAGTGCTAGAGATAGGCGGCTAGCGGGGACAGATACGCAGTATTTT
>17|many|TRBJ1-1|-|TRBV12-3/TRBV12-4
CASSTDRDRGLNTEAFF
TGTGCCAGCAGTACTGATCGGGACCGCGGCTTGAACACTGAAGCTTTCTTT
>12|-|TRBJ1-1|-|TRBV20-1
CSARKAGSEAFF
TGCAGTGCTAGAAAAGCTGGCTCTGAAGCTTTCTTT
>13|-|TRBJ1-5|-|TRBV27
CASNRRPHQPQHF
TGTGCCAGCAATCGGCGGCCTCATCAGCCCCAGCATTTT
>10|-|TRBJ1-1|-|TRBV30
CAWKVVEAFF
TGTGCCTGGAAGGTCGTTGAAGCTTTCTTT
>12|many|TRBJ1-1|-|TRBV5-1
CASSLPSPKAFF
TGCGCCAGCAGCTTACCTTCCCCAAAAGCTTTCTTT
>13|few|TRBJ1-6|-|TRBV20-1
CSASDSLNSPLHF
TGCAGTGCTTCCGACAGCCTTAATTCACCCCTCCACTTT
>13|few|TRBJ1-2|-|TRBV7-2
CASRLTVTYGYTF
TGTGCCAGCAGGCTGACGGTTACTTATGGCTACACCTTC
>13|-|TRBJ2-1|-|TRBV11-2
CASSLVPGNEQFF
TGTGCCAGCAGCTTAGTCCCCGGCAATGAGCAGTTCTTC
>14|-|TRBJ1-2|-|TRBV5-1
CASSGLDGTYGYTF
TGCGCCAGCAGCGGACTGGACGGAACTTATGGCTACACCTTC
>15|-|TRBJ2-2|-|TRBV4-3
CASSLEQGYTGELFF
TGCGCCAGCAGCTTGGAGCAGGGGTACACCGGGGAGCTGTTTTTT
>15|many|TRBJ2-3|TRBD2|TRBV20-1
CSALRGGGPTDTQYF
TGCAGTGCCCTCCGGGGGGGAGGGCCCACAGATACGCAGTATTTT
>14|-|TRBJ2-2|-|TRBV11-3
CASSLGPVTGELFF
TGTGCCAGCAGCTTAGGCCCAGTGACCGGGGAGCTGTTTTTT
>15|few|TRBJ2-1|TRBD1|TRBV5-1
CASSPDRVHYNEQFF
TGCGCCAGCAGCCCAGACAGGGTGCACTACAATGAGCAGTTCTTC
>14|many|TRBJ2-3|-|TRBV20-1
CSARDRIGSDTQYF
TGCAGTGCTAGAGATCGGATAGGGTCAGATACGCAGTATTTT
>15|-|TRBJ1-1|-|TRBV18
CASSPPSIGQPEAFF
TGTGCCAGCTCACCACCCTCGATTGGGCAGCCCGAAGCTTTCTTT
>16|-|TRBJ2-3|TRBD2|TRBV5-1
CASSLEPSGGTDTQYF
TGCGCCAGCAGCTTGGAGCCTAGCGGGGGCACAGATACGCAGTATTTT
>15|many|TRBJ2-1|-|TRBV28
CASSLWDSTHNEQFF
TGTGCCAGCAGTTTATGGGACAGTACCCACAATGAGCAGTTCTTC
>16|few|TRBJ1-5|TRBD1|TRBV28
CASSTHQGASNQPQHF
TGTGCCAGCAGTACGCATCAGGGGGCGAGCAATCAGCCCCAGCATTTT
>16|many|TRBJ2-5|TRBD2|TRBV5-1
CASSLRTSDLGETQYF
TGCGCCAGCAGCTTGAGAACTAGCGACCTGGGGGAGACCCAGTACTTC
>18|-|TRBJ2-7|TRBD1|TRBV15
CATSSGQGIADLSYEQYF
TGTGCCACCAGCAGTGGACAGGGAATCGCCGACCTCTCCTACGAGCAGTACTTC
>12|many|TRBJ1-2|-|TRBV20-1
CSASAGWDGYTF
TGCAGTGCTAGCGCAGGGTGGGATGGCTACACCTTC
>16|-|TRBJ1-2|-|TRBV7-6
CASSLFSTQGNYGYTF
TGTGCCAGCAGCTTATTTTCAACCCAGGGTAACTATGGCTACACCTTC
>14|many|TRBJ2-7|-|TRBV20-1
CSARGTTGIYEQYF
TGCAGTGCTAGAGGGACCACAGGGATCTACGAGCAGTACTTC
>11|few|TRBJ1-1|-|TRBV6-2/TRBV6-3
CASNMNTEAFF
TGTGCCAGTAACATGAACACTGAAGCTTTCTTT
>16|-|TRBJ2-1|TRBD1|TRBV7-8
CASSSLDREYDNEQFF
TGTGCCAGCAGCTCCCTAGACAGGGAATATGACAATGAGCAGTTCTTC
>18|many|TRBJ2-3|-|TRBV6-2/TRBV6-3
CASSYGPSDFSGTDTQYF
TGTGCCAGCAGTTACGGGCCCTCGGATTTCTCCGGCACAGATACGCAGTATTTT
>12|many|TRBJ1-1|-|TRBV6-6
CASSPGPTEAFF
TGTGCCAGCAGCCCTGGACCGACGGAAGCTTTCTTT
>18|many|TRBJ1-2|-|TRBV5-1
CASSLNPPLQGTNYGYTF
TGCGCCAGCAGCCTGAATCCGCCATTACAGGGTACTAACTATGGCTACACCTTC
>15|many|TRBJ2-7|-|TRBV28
CASSFSNREIYEQYF
TGTGCCAGCAGTTTTTCAAACAGGGAGATATACGAGCAGTACTTC
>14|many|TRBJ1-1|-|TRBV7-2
CASSLVRLVAEAFF
TGTGCCAGCAGCTTAGTAAGACTCGTTGCTGAAGCTTTCTTT
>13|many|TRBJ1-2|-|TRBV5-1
CASSGGSNYGYTF
TGCGCCAGCTCTGGGGGTAGTAACTATGGCTACACCTTC
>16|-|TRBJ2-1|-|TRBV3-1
CASSQGKGPDNNEQFF
TGTGCCAGCAGCCAAGGTAAGGGTCCCGACAACAATGAGCAGTTCTTC
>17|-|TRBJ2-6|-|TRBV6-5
CASSYSIAGGGANVLTF
TGTGCCAGCAGTTACTCGATTGCCGGGGGTGGGGCCAACGTCCTGACTTTC
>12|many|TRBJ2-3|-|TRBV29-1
CSAEGGTDTQYF
TGCAGCGCCGAGGGCGGCACAGATACGCAGTATTTT
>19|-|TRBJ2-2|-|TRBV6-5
CASSYSLGRGIRNTGELFF
TGTGCCAGCAGTTACTCCCTTGGCAGGGGAATTCGAAACACCGGGGAGCTGTTTTTT
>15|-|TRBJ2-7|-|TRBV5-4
CASRNRPGRDYEQYF
TGTGCCAGCAGAAACCGCCCGGGGCGCGACTACGAGCAGTACTTC
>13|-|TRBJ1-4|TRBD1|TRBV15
CATSRTGYEKLFF
TGTGCCACCAGCAGGACAGGGTACGAAAAACTGTTTTTT
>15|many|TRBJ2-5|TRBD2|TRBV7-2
CASSFLAGGQETQYF
TGTGCCAGCAGCTTCTTAGCGGGGGGGCAAGAGACCCAGTACTTC
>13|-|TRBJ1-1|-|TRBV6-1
CASLEGLSTEAFF
TGTGCCAGTTTGGAGGGCCTCAGCACTGAAGCTTTCTTT
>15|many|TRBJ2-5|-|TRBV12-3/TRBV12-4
CASSLGGASQETQYF
TGTGCCAGCAGTTTAGGCGGGGCCTCTCAAGAGACCCAGTACTTC
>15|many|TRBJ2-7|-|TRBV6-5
CASSYFGASEVEQYF
TGTGCCAGCAGTTACTTTGGGGCTTCGGAGGTCGAGCAGTACTTC
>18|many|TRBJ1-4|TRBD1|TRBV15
CATSRDSYPGQANEKLFF
TGTGCCACCAGCAGAGATTCTTACCCGGGACAGGCAAATGAAAAACTGTTTTTT
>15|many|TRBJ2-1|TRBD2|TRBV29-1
CSVVLGAGGLNEQFF
TGCAGCGTTGTCCTAGGGGCGGGGGGCTTAAATGAGCAGTTCTTC
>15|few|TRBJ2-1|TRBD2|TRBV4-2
CASSQDNGPGREQFF
TGTGCCAGCAGCCAAGATAATGGCCCCGGGAGGGAGCAGTTCTTC
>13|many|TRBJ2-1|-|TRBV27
CASSETSRNEQFF
TGTGCCAGCAGTGAAACTAGCCGCAATGAGCAGTTCTTC
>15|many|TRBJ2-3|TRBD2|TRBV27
CASSPLAGYTDTQYF
TGTGCCAGCAGCCCTCTAGCGGGCTACACAGATACGCAGTATTTT
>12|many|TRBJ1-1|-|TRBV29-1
CSVIVSSTEAFF
TGCAGCGTTATAGTTAGCTCCACTGAAGCTTTCTTT
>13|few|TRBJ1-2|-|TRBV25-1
CASKEGRAPGYTF
TGTGCCAGCAAAGAGGGTCGGGCTCCTGGCTACACCTTC